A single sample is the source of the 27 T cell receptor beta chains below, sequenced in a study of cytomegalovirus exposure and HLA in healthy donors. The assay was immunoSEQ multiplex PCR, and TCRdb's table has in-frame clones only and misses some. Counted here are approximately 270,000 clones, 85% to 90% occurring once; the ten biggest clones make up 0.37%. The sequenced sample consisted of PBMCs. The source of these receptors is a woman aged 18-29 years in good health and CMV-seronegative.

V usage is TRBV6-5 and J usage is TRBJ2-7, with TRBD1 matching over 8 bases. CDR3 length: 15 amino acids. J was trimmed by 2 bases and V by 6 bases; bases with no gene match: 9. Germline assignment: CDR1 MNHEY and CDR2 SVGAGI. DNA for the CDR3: TGTGCCAGCAGAAAGACAGGGGAGGTAGCCTACGAGCAGTACGTC. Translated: CASRKTGEVAYEQYV.

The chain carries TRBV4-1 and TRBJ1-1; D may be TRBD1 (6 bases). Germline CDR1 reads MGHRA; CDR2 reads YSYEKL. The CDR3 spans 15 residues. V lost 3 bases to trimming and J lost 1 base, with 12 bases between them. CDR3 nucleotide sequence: TGCGCCAGCAGCCAGACGAGGGGGTGGAACACTGAAGCTTTCTTT. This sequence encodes CASSQTRGWNTEAFF.

In nucleotides, the CDR3 is TGCGCCAGCAGCCAATTAACACCGGGGAGAGAGACCCAGTACTTC. Amino acids: CASSQLTPGRETQYF. This chain uses TRBV4-1 with TRBJ2-5, with D perhaps matching TRBD2 (5 bases). The CDR3 consists of 15 residues. V lost 2 bases to trimming and J lost 4 bases, with 14 bases between them. In germline, CDR1 is MGHRA, CDR2 YSYEKL.

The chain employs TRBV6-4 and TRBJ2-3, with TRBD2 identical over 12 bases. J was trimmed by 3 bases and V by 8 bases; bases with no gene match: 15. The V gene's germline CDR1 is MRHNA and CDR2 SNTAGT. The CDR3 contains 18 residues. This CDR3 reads CASPNPLAGGADTDTQYF. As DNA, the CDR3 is TGTGCCAGCCCGAACCCCCTAGCGGGGGGGGCGGATACAGATACGCAGTATTTT.

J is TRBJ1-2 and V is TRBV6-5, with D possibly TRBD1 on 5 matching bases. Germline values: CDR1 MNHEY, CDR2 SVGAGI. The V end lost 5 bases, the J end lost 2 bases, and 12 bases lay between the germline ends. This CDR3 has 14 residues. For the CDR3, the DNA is TGTGCCAGCAGTCCCGACAGTCCGAACTATGGCTACACCTTC. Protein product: CASSPDSPNYGYTF.

The CDR3 region is CASTRGSNYGYTF. The CDR3 DNA sequence: TGTGCCAGCACCAGAGGTTCTAACTATGGCTACACCTTC. The chain employs TRBV7-2 and TRBJ1-2; no clear D. CDR3 length equals 13 residues. The germline V gene has CDR1 SGHTA and CDR2 FQGNSA. The V gene lost 7 bases and the J gene lost 0 bases, with 9 bases spanning the gap.

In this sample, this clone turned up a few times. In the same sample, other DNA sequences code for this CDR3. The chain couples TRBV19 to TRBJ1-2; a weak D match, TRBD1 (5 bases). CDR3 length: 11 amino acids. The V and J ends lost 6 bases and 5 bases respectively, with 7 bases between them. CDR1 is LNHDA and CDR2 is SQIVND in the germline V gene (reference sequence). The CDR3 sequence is CASSTGYGYTF. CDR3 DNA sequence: TGTGCCAGTAGCACAGGTTATGGCTACACCTTC.

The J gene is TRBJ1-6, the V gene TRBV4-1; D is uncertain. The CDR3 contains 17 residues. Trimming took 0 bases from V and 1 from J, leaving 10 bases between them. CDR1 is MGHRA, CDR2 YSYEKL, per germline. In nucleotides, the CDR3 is TGCGCCAGCAGCCAAGAATGGCATGCTTCCTATAATTCACCCCTCCACTTT. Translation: CASSQEWHASYNSPLHF.

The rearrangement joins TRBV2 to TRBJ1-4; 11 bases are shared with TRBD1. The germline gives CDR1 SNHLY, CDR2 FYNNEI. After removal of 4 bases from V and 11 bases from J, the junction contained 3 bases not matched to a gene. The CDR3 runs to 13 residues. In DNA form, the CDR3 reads TGTGCCAGCAGTGCTGGACAGGGGGCTAAACTGTTTTTT. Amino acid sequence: CASSAGQGAKLFF. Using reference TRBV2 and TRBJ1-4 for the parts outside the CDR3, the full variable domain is EPEVTQTPSHQVTQMGQEVILRCVPISNHLYFYWYRQILGQKVEFLVSFYNNEISEKSEIFDDQFSVERPDGSNFTLKIRSTKLEDSAMYFCASSAGQGAKLFFGSGTQLSVL.

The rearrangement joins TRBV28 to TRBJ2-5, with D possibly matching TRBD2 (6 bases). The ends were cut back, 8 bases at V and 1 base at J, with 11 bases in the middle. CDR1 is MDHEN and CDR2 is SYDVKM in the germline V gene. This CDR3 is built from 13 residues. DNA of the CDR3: TGTGCCAGCGGAGGGGTTTTCCAAGAGACCCAGTACTTC. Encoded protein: CASGGVFQETQYF.

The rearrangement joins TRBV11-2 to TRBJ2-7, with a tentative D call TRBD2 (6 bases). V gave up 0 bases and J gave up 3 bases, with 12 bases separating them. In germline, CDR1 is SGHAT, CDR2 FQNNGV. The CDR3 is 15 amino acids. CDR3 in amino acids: CASSLDPGVRYEQYF. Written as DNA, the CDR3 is TGTGCCAGCAGCTTAGATCCGGGGGTCCGCTACGAGCAGTACTTC.

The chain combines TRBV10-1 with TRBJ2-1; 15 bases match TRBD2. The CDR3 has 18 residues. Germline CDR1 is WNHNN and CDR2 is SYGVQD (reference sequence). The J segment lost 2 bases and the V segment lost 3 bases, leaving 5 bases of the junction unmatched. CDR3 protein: CASSDPGLAGGTYNEQFF. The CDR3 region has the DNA TGCGCCAGCAGTGACCCCGGACTAGCGGGGGGGACCTACAATGAGCAGTTCTTC.

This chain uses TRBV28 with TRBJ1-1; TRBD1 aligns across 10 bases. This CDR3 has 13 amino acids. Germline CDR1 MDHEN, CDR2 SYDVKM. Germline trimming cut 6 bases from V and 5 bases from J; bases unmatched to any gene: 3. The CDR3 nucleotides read TGTGCCAGCAGGGACAGGGGGAAAACTGAAGCTTTCTTT. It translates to CASRDRGKTEAFF.

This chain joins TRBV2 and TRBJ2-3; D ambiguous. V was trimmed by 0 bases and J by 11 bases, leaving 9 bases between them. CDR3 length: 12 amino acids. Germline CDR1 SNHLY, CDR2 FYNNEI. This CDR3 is CASSEANSRQYF. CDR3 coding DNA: TGTGCCAGCAGTGAAGCCAATTCTAGGCAGTATTTT. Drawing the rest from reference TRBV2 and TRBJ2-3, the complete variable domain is EPEVTQTPSHQVTQMGQEVILRCVPISNHLYFYWYRQILGQKVEFLVSFYNNEISEKSEIFDDQFSVERPDGSNFTLKIRSTKLEDSAMYFCASSEANSRQYFGPGTRLTVL.

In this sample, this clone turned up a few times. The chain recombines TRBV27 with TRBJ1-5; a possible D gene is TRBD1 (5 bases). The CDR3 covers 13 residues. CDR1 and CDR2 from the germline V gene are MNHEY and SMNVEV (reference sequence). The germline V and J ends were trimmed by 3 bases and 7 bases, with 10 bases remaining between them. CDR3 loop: CASSLGRDQPQHF. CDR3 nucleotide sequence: TGTGCCAGCAGTTTGGGGAGGGACCAGCCCCAGCATTTT.

CDR3 bases: TGTGCCAGCAGCACAGGTCAGAGCACCACAGATACGCAGTATTTT. Protein: CASSTGQSTTDTQYF. V and J are TRBV7-3 and TRBJ2-3, with D possibly being TRBD1 (5 bases). The V gene's germline CDR1 is SGHTA and CDR2 FQGTGA. The V end was cut by 5 bases, the J end by 2 bases, with 14 bases between. The CDR3 consists of 15 residues.

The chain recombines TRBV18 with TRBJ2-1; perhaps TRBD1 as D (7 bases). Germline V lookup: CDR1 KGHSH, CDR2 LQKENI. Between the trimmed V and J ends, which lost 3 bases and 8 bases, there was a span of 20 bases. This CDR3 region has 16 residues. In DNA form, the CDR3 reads TGTGCCAGCTCACCGTCGCAGGGGGGCGGTTTGGATGAGCAGTTCTTC. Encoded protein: CASSPSQGGGLDEQFF.

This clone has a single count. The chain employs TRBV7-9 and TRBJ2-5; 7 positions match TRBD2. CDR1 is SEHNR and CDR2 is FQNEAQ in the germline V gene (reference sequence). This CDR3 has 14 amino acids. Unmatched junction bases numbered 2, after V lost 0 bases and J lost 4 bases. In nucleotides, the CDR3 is TGTGCCAGCAGCTTAGCGCCTAGCGGAGAGACCCAGTACTTC. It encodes CASSLAPSGETQYF.

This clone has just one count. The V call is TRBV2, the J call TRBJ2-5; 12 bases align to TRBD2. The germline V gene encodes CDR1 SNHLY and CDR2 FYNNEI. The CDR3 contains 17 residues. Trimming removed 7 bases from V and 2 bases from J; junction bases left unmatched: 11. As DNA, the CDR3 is TGTGCCAGCAAGGGACCCACTAGCGGGGGGAAGCAAGAGACCCAGTACTTC. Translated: CASKGPTSGGKQETQYF.

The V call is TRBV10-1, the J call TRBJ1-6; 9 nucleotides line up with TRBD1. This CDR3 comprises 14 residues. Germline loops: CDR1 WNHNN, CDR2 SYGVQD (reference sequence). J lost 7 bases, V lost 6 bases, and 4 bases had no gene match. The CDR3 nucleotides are TGCGCCAGCAGCCCGGGACAGGGAAATTCACCCCTCCACTTT. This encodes CASSPGQGNSPLHF.

In nucleotides, the CDR3 is TGTGCCAGCAGTACCGACTTGGTCGAGCAGTACTTC. Encoded protein: CASSTDLVEQYF. The chain is built from TRBV9 and TRBJ2-7; unclear D gene. Germline loops: CDR1 SGDLS, CDR2 YYNGEE. Trimming cost V 5 bases and J 6 bases, with 12 bases left between them. This CDR3 spans 12 amino acids.

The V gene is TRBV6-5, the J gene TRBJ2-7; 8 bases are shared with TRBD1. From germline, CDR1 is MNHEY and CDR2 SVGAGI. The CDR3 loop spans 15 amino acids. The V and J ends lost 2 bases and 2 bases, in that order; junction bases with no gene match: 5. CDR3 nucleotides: TGTGCCAGCAGTTACGGACAGGGTGAACCCTACGAGCAGTACGTC. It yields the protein CASSYGQGEPYEQYV.

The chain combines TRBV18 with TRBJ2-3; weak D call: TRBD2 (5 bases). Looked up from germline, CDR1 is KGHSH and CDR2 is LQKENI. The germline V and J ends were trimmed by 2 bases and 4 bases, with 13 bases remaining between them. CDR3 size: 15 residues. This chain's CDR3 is CASSPGGGFPDTQYF. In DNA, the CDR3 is TGTGCCAGCTCACCAGGTGGCGGGTTTCCAGATACGCAGTATTTT.

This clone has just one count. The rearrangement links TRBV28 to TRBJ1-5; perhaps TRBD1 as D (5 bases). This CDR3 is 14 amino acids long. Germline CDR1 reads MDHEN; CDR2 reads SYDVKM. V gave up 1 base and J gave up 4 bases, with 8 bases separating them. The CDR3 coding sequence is TGTGCCAGCAGTTTATTCGACAGAAATCAGCCCCAGCATTTT. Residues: CASSLFDRNQPQHF.

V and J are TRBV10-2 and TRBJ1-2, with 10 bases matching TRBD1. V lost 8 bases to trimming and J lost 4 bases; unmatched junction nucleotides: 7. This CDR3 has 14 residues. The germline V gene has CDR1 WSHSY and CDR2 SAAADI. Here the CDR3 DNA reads TGCGCCAGCTTCGACAGGGGGCAATCCTATGGCTACACCTTC. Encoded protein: CASFDRGQSYGYTF.

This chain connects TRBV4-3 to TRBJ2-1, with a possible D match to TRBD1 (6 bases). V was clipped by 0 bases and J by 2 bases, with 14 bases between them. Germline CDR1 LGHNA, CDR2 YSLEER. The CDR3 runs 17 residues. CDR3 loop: CASSQEIRQDPYNEQFF. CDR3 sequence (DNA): TGCGCCAGCAGCCAAGAGATTAGACAGGATCCCTACAATGAGCAGTTCTTC.

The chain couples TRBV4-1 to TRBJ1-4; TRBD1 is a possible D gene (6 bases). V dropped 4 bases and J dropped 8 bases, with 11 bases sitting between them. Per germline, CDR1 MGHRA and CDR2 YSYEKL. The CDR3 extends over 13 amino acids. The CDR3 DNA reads TGCGCCAGCAGCCGAAGGGACAAGGAAAAACTGTTTTTT. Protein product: CASSRRDKEKLFF.